These T cell receptor beta chains were read from a single sample in a study of cytomegalovirus exposure and HLA in healthy donors. Sequencing used immunoSEQ multiplex PCR; TCRdb keeps in-frame clones, though not all of them. Of about 200,000 clones listed, around 78% are singletons. The material sequenced was PBMCs. The receptors derive from a woman aged 18 to 35 in good health and CMV-seronegative. Each CDR3 is given with its conserved first and last residue. D genes are given only for firm matches. Expanded clones get a size class; other rows say once, few or many, or leave the size out.

v_gene: TRBV6-5; d_gene: -; j_gene: TRBJ1-1; abundance: -; CDR3nt: TGTGCCAGCAGGATGAACACTGAAGCTTTCTTT; CDR3aa: CASRMNTEAFF
v_gene: TRBV7-9; d_gene: TRBD1; j_gene: TRBJ2-7; abundance: -; CDR3nt: TGTGCCAGCAGCTTGGGGACAGGGGTCCACGAGCAGTACTTC; CDR3aa: CASSLGTGVHEQYF
v_gene: TRBV2; d_gene: -; j_gene: TRBJ2-3; abundance: -; CDR3nt: TGTGCCAGCAGCGGGACCTCTAGCACAGATACGCAGTATTTT; CDR3aa: CASSGTSSTDTQYF
v_gene: TRBV9; d_gene: -; j_gene: TRBJ2-2; abundance: few; CDR3nt: TGTGCCAGCAGCGTAGGAGGATACACCGGGGAGCTGTTTTTT; CDR3aa: CASSVGGYTGELFF
v_gene: TRBV7-8; d_gene: -; j_gene: TRBJ1-6; abundance: once; CDR3nt: TGTGCCAGCAGCTTAAGTAGGCAGGGTTCACCCCTCCACTTT; CDR3aa: CASSLSRQGSPLHF
v_gene: TRBV9; d_gene: TRBD1; j_gene: TRBJ2-5; abundance: once; CDR3nt: TGTGCCAGCAGCTCATCGGGGACAGGGGGAGAGACCCAGTACTTC; CDR3aa: CASSSSGTGGETQYF
v_gene: TRBV5-1; d_gene: TRBD2; j_gene: TRBJ2-7; abundance: -; CDR3nt: TGCGCCAGCAGCTCAAGCGGGGGGGACTACGAGCAGTACTTC; CDR3aa: CASSSSGGDYEQYF
v_gene: TRBV5-1; d_gene: -; j_gene: TRBJ1-1; abundance: -; CDR3nt: TGCGCCAGCGGGGAAACAGACTCTGAAGCTTTCTTT; CDR3aa: CASGETDSEAFF
v_gene: TRBV28; d_gene: -; j_gene: TRBJ2-1; abundance: -; CDR3nt: TGTGCCAGCAGGACGGAGAGCTCCTACAATGAGCAGTTCTTC; CDR3aa: CASRTESSYNEQFF
v_gene: TRBV28; d_gene: -; j_gene: TRBJ1-5; abundance: -; CDR3nt: TGTGCCAGCAGGCAGGGGTCACAGCCCCAGCATTTT; CDR3aa: CASRQGSQPQHF
v_gene: TRBV2; d_gene: -; j_gene: TRBJ2-5; abundance: -; CDR3nt: TGTGCCAGCGCCGGAATCCCAGGGGAGACCCAGTACTTC; CDR3aa: CASAGIPGETQYF
v_gene: TRBV29-1; d_gene: -; j_gene: TRBJ2-1; abundance: -; CDR3nt: TGCAGCGTTGACAGCCTATCAGGGTACAATGAGCAGTTCTTC; CDR3aa: CSVDSLSGYNEQFF
v_gene: TRBV27; d_gene: TRBD2; j_gene: TRBJ2-1; abundance: -; CDR3nt: TGTGCCAGCAGTTTATCGGCTAGCGGGTTTGGTGAGCAGTTCTTC; CDR3aa: CASSLSASGFGEQFF
v_gene: TRBV27; d_gene: -; j_gene: TRBJ2-1; abundance: -; CDR3nt: TGTGCCAGCAGTTTCTACAGGGAGCAGTTCTTC; CDR3aa: CASSFYREQFF
v_gene: TRBV6-5; d_gene: TRBD1; j_gene: TRBJ2-3; abundance: once; CDR3nt: TGTGCCAGCAGTCCACAGGGGGCGGCAGATACGCAGTATTTT; CDR3aa: CASSPQGAADTQYF
v_gene: TRBV29-1; d_gene: -; j_gene: TRBJ2-5; abundance: -; CDR3nt: TGCAGCGTTGTTTGGTTGGCCAGACAAGAGACCCAGTACTTC; CDR3aa: CSVVWLARQETQYF
v_gene: TRBV5-5; d_gene: TRBD1; j_gene: TRBJ1-2; abundance: -; CDR3nt: TGTGCCAGCAGCTGGACCCGGGACAGTCGTGGCTACACCTTC; CDR3aa: CASSWTRDSRGYTF
v_gene: TRBV9; d_gene: TRBD2; j_gene: TRBJ2-7; abundance: -; CDR3nt: TGTGCCAGCAGCGTAGGGAACGGAGCGGGAAAAAACTACGAGCAGTACTTC; CDR3aa: CASSVGNGAGKNYEQYF
v_gene: TRBV4-1; d_gene: -; j_gene: TRBJ2-7; abundance: -; CDR3nt: TGCGCCAGCAGCGCCCGAGGAGAGCAGTACTTC; CDR3aa: CASSARGEQYF
v_gene: TRBV6-6; d_gene: -; j_gene: TRBJ1-1; abundance: -; CDR3nt: TGTGCCAGCAGGCTGGGGGACGTCACTGAAGCTTTCTTT; CDR3aa: CASRLGDVTEAFF
v_gene: TRBV28; d_gene: TRBD1; j_gene: TRBJ1-4; abundance: once; CDR3nt: TGTGCCAGCAGTCGACAGGGGTCTAATGAAAAACTGTTTTTT; CDR3aa: CASSRQGSNEKLFF
v_gene: TRBV9; d_gene: -; j_gene: TRBJ2-5; abundance: once; CDR3nt: TGTGCCAGCAGTGGGGGGCCTGGAGAGACCCAGTACTTC; CDR3aa: CASSGGPGETQYF
v_gene: TRBV5-6; d_gene: TRBD1; j_gene: TRBJ2-7; abundance: -; CDR3nt: TGTGCCAGCAGCTGGGGACAGGGGAACTACGAGCAGTACTTC; CDR3aa: CASSWGQGNYEQYF
v_gene: TRBV28; d_gene: -; j_gene: TRBJ1-2; abundance: -; CDR3nt: TGTGCCAGCAGCGGGGGTTATAGTGGCTACACCTTC; CDR3aa: CASSGGYSGYTF
v_gene: TRBV4-2; d_gene: TRBD1; j_gene: TRBJ2-7; abundance: -; CDR3nt: TGTGCCAGCAGCCACGGGACAGGGGCCTTCCAAGCCCCCTACGAGCAGTACTTC; CDR3aa: CASSHGTGAFQAPYEQYF
v_gene: TRBV5-1; d_gene: -; j_gene: TRBJ1-2; abundance: -; CDR3nt: TGCGCCAGCAGCTGGGTCCGAGGGAGCTACGAGACTAACTATGGCTACACCTTC; CDR3aa: CASSWVRGSYETNYGYTF
v_gene: TRBV30; d_gene: -; j_gene: TRBJ1-3; abundance: -; CDR3nt: TGTGCCTGGAGTGTACAGGGCGGAAACACCATATATTTT; CDR3aa: CAWSVQGGNTIYF
v_gene: TRBV18; d_gene: -; j_gene: TRBJ2-3; abundance: -; CDR3nt: TGTGCCAGCTCGCGGCAAGGGGGAGTCACAGATACGCAGTATTTT; CDR3aa: CASSRQGGVTDTQYF
v_gene: TRBV9; d_gene: -; j_gene: TRBJ2-6; abundance: -; CDR3nt: TGTGCCAGCAGCGATACAGGGACTGGGGCCAACGTCCTGACTTTC; CDR3aa: CASSDTGTGANVLTF
v_gene: TRBV30; d_gene: TRBD2; j_gene: TRBJ2-7; abundance: -; CDR3nt: TGTGCCTGGAGTGTCGGAATACTGGCTAGCGGGTCCTACGAGCAGTACTTC; CDR3aa: CAWSVGILASGSYEQYF
v_gene: TRBV19; d_gene: -; j_gene: TRBJ1-1; abundance: -; CDR3nt: TGTGCCAGTAGTATTGGTAAGAACACTGAAGCTTTCTTT; CDR3aa: CASSIGKNTEAFF
v_gene: TRBV6-5; d_gene: -; j_gene: TRBJ2-1; abundance: once; CDR3nt: TGTGCCAGCAGTTCCATCGGGAGCTCCTACAATGAGCAGTTCTTC; CDR3aa: CASSSIGSSYNEQFF